One sample yielded the 18 T cell receptor beta chains listed below, sequenced in a study of T cells after yellow fever vaccination. Each CDR3 protein is one row after TCRdb ran MiXCR on the 5' RACE reads. The repertoire holds roughly 150,000 distinct CDR3 sequences, with under 8% as singletons. Source: CD4+ T cells sorted from PBMCs, taken 10 days after the yellow fever booster vaccination. Every receptor here comes from a man younger than 45 who received the YFV17D yellow fever vaccine.

This clonotype was found many times. The V gene is TRBV9, the J gene TRBJ2-2; D is undetermined. The germline V gene encodes CDR1 SGDLS and CDR2 YYNGEE. CDR3 length equals 14 residues. The V gene lost 0 bases and the J gene lost 3 bases, with 6 bases spanning the gap. The CDR3 DNA is TGTGCCAGCAGCGTAGACGGATACACCGGGGAGCTGTTTTTT. This gives the protein CASSVDGYTGELFF.

This clonotype has at least ten counts. J is TRBJ2-5 and V is TRBV12-3 or TRBV12-4, with 8 bases fitting TRBD1. CDR3 length: 14 amino acids. J lost 4 bases, V lost 6 bases, and 7 bases had no gene match. In DNA form, the CDR3 reads TGTGCCAGCAGGGCCGGACAGGGACCAGAGACCCAGTACTTC. Its translation: CASRAGQGPETQYF.

This clonotype was seen ten or more times. This sequence joins TRBV29-1 and TRBJ2-7; no firm D call. The CDR3 has 12 amino acids. Trimming shortened V by 4 bases and J by 1 base, and 8 bases separated the two germline ends. CDR1 and CDR2 from the germline V gene are SQVTM and ANQGSEA. The CDR3 coding sequence is TGCAGCGTTGTAGGGTGGTCCTACGAGCAGTACTTC. This encodes CSVVGWSYEQYF.

As for this clonotype: A much larger clone lies a single base off, so this may be a read error. The chain combines TRBV6-2 or TRBV6-3 with TRBJ2-7; no clear D. Germline CDR1 reads MNHEY; CDR2 reads SVGEGT. The CDR3 has 11 residues. CDR3 coding DNA: TGTGCCAGCAAGGAGACCTACGATCAGTACTTC. It is translated as CASKETYDQYF.

This clonotype was seen at least ten times. The V and J genes are TRBV20-1 and TRBJ2-7; TRBD1 is a possible D gene (6 bases). The germline CDR1 and CDR2 sequences are DFQATT and SNEGSKA (reference sequence). The CDR3 contains 11 residues. This chain's CDR3 is CRAGTNYEQYF. CDR3 nucleotide sequence: TGCAGAGCCGGGACAAACTACGAGCAGTACTTC.

There are many counts of this clonotype. V and J are TRBV24-1 and TRBJ2-4, with a tentative D call TRBD2 (6 bases). The CDR3 consists of 15 residues. Trimming took off 4 bases at V and 1 base at J, with 10 bases between the two ends. The germline V gene has CDR1 KGHDR and CDR2 SFDVKD. CDR3 sequence reads: CATSDGGVAKNIQYF. For the CDR3, the DNA is TGTGCCACCAGTGACGGAGGGGTCGCCAAAAACATTCAGTACTTC.

This clonotype came up many times. The rearrangement joins TRBV10-3 to TRBJ2-7; 11 bases are a match to TRBD2. Trimming removed 0 bases from V and 4 bases from J; junction bases left unmatched: 5. This CDR3 contains 16 residues. Germline-derived CDR1 and CDR2 are ENHRY and SYGVKD. The CDR3 spells CAISESSTSGGYEQYF. The CDR3 DNA is TGTGCCATCAGTGAGTCGAGTACTAGCGGGGGATACGAGCAGTACTTC.

The chain has TRBV24-1 and TRBJ2-3; 15 bases align to TRBD2. This CDR3 is built from 21 residues. V was clipped by 6 bases and J by 1 base; unmatched bases: 16. Germline V gene lookup returns CDR1 KGHDR and CDR2 SFDVKD. The chain's CDR3 is CATSYSIGGTSGRSGTDTQYF. The CDR3 DNA follows: TGTGCCACCAGTTATTCAATAGGTGGGACTAGCGGGAGGTCCGGCACAGATACGCAGTATTTT.

In nucleotides, the CDR3 is TGCGCCAGCAGCGCCGACAGGGTATCGGGCAATGAGCAGTTCTTC. Protein product: CASSADRVSGNEQFF. The gene calls are TRBV5-1 and TRBJ2-1; 7 nucleotides align to TRBD1. The V gene's germline CDR1 is SGHRS and CDR2 YFSETQ. Trimming cost V 4 bases and J 6 bases; bases outside gene matches: 10. The CDR3 consists of 15 residues.

The rearrangement links TRBV7-6 to TRBJ2-3; D tentatively reads TRBD1 or TRBD2 (5 bases each). The germline CDR1 and CDR2 sequences are SGHVS and FNYEAQ. The CDR3 runs to 16 residues. The ends were cut back, 1 base at V and 2 bases at J, with 13 bases in the middle. CDR3 in amino acids: CASSLGGYLVTDTQYF. The CDR3 coding sequence is TGTGCCAGCAGCTTAGGGGGGTATCTGGTCACAGATACGCAGTATTTT.

This clonotype came up many times. The rearrangement joins TRBV6-5 to TRBJ2-2; TRBD2 is a possible D gene (5 bases). Germline loops: CDR1 MNHEY, CDR2 SVGAGI. This CDR3 is 16 amino acids long. V lost 0 bases and J 4 bases, leaving 12 bases between the germline ends. The CDR3 nucleotides read TGTGCCAGCAGTTACTCATTGAGGGCCGGCACCGGGGAGCTGTTTTTT. Its translation is CASSYSLRAGTGELFF.

This clonotype was counted many times. The gene calls are TRBV20-1 and TRBJ2-3, with a tentative D call TRBD2 (6 bases). Germline CDR1 is DFQATT and CDR2 is SNEGSKA (reference sequence). This CDR3 is 13 amino acids long. Trimming left V 6 bases short and J 1 base short, with 11 bases between. CDR3 amino acids: CSAVWGGTDTQYF. The CDR3 DNA follows: TGCAGTGCGGTCTGGGGGGGCACAGATACGCAGTATTTT.

V is TRBV5-1 and J is TRBJ2-2; TRBD2 aligns across 12 bases. CDR1 and CDR2 from the germline V gene are SGHRS and YFSETQ. The CDR3 spans 18 residues. V lost 6 bases and J lost 7; bases outside the gene matches: 16. CDR3 nucleotide sequence: TGCGCCAGCAACTGGCAGCAGGCTAGCGGGAGGGCCGGCGGGGAGCTGTTTTTT. This codes for CASNWQQASGRAGGELFF.

The chain is built from TRBV2 and TRBJ2-6; D call uncertain. The CDR3 contains 15 residues. Germline V gene lookup returns CDR1 SNHLY and CDR2 FYNNEI. Trimming left V 5 bases short and J 7 bases short, with 15 bases between. The CDR3 region is CASSSRPSSANVLTF. The CDR3 nucleotides are TGTGCCAGCAGTTCTAGGCCCTCGTCCGCCAACGTCCTGACTTTC. Full variable domain (rest looked up from reference TRBV2 and TRBJ2-6): EPEVTQTPSHQVTQMGQEVILRCVPISNHLYFYWYRQILGQKVEFLVSFYNNEISEKSEIFDDQFSVERPDGSNFTLKIRSTKLEDSAMYFCASSSRPSSANVLTFGAGSRLTVL.

This clonotype was detected ten times or more. The chain is built from TRBV30 and TRBJ2-1; tentatively, D is TRBD2 (6 bases). CDR1 GTSNPN and CDR2 SVGIG come from the germline V gene (reference sequence). V lost 6 bases and J 7 bases, leaving 22 bases between the germline ends. The CDR3 is 15 amino acids. The CDR3 DNA reads TGTGCCTGCCAAACGGGGAGGTTTTCGCCGAATGAGCAGTTCTTC. It yields the protein CACQTGRFSPNEQFF.

This clonotype was counted at least ten times. The V call is TRBV7-8, the J call TRBJ2-1; D could derive from TRBD1 or TRBD2 (5 bases each). Trimming cost V 7 bases and J 1 base, with 14 bases left between them. Germline assignment: CDR1 SGHVS and CDR2 FQNEAQ. This CDR3 has 15 residues. The CDR3 nucleotides read TGTGCCAGCACCCAAGGGGACGTTTCCTACAATGAGCAGTTCTTC. Amino acids: CASTQGDVSYNEQFF.

Many counts were recorded for this clonotype. The V and J genes are TRBV5-1 and TRBJ1-2, with 7 bases lining up with TRBD1. Germline assignment: CDR1 SGHRS and CDR2 YFSETQ. V dropped 0 bases and J dropped 2; count of bases not matched to a gene: 4. The CDR3 totals 15 residues. The CDR3, as DNA: TGCGCCAGCAGCTTGGTCGGGACAGCCAACTATGGCTACACCTTC. Protein product: CASSLVGTANYGYTF.

A few counts support this clonotype. The chain carries TRBV7-2 and TRBJ1-2; 7 bases align to TRBD1. Germline V gene data show CDR1 as SGHTA and CDR2 as FQGNSA. V lost 4 bases and J lost 8; bases outside the gene matches: 10. The CDR3 is made up of 14 amino acids. The CDR3 protein is CASSSQDRNKGYTF. The CDR3 DNA is TGTGCCAGCAGCTCCCAGGACAGGAACAAGGGCTACACCTTC.